This is a list of T cell receptor beta chains from one sample in a study of cytomegalovirus exposure and HLA in healthy donors. Assay: immunoSEQ multiplex PCR; the TCRdb copy retains only in-frame clones and omits some. The sample consists of about 120,000 clones, roughly a sixth of them appearing once. Sequenced: PBMCs. Receptors were obtained from a female donor in good health and CMV-seropositive. Both conserved end residues are part of each CDR3. A D gene is named only where the DNA matches it firmly. Clone size is given for some rows only: seen once, a few or many times, or a class if the clone is expanded.

V	D	size	J	CDR3	DNA
TRBV28	TRBD1	few	TRBJ1-4	CASSRSPGTGETNEKLFF	TGTGCCAGCAGTCGCTCCCCTGGGACAGGAGAAACTAATGAAAAACTGTTTTTT
TRBV6-1	-	once	TRBJ1-3	CASNLGPNSGNTIYF	TGTGCCAGCAACCTGGGCCCCAACTCTGGAAACACCATATATTTT
TRBV7-2	-	few	TRBJ2-3	CASSFPSTDTQYF	TGTGCCAGCAGCTTCCCAAGCACAGATACGCAGTATTTT
TRBV30	TRBD2	few	TRBJ2-1	CAWSYSGTVNEQFF	TGTGCCTGGAGTTACAGCGGGACCGTCAATGAGCAGTTCTTC
TRBV7-2	TRBD1	-	TRBJ2-5	CASSGRGLRVGKTQYF	TGTGCCAGCAGCGGCAGGGGGCTGAGGGTTGGGAAGACCCAGTACTTC
TRBV28	TRBD1	-	TRBJ1-1	CASPLPGQGITEAFF	TGTGCCAGCCCATTGCCGGGACAGGGGATCACTGAAGCTTTCTTT
TRBV2	-	-	TRBJ1-6	CASNGGSYNSPLHF	TGTGCCAGCAATGGCGGCTCCTATAATTCACCCCTCCACTTT
TRBV4-2	TRBD1	few	TRBJ2-7	CASSQYGQGLAYEQYF	TGTGCCAGCAGCCAATACGGACAGGGGTTAGCCTACGAGCAGTACTTC
TRBV4-3	-	few	TRBJ2-2	CASSQGPTRTAGELFF	TGCGCCAGCAGCCAAGGCCCAACCAGGACAGCCGGGGAGCTGTTTTTT
TRBV18	TRBD1	few	TRBJ1-2	CASSPPGQGYGYTF	TGTGCCAGCTCACCACCGGGACAGGGCTATGGCTACACCTTC
TRBV9	-	few	TRBJ2-7	CASSVGPNTIEQYF	TGTGCCAGCAGCGTAGGGCCGAATACGATAGAGCAGTACTTC
TRBV28	TRBD1	once	TRBJ1-1	CASSFGQGFEAFF	TGTGCCAGCAGTTTTGGACAGGGGTTCGAGGCTTTCTTT
TRBV6-1	TRBD1	-	TRBJ1-2	CASRYRGRVYGYTF	TGTGCCAGCAGGTACAGGGGCCGCGTTTATGGCTACACCTTC
TRBV2	TRBD2	-	TRBJ2-1	CASRYSAGALNEQFF	TGTGCCAGCAGATACTCGGCGGGAGCCCTCAATGAGCAGTTCTTC
TRBV4-3	TRBD2	-	TRBJ2-1	CASSQTGLAGLYEQFF	TGCGCCAGCAGCCAAACGGGACTAGCGGGATTATATGAGCAGTTCTTC
TRBV4-1	-	-	TRBJ2-2	CASSQSTGLTGELFF	TGCGCCAGCAGCCAAAGTACGGGTCTCACCGGGGAGCTGTTTTTT
TRBV5-6	-	few	TRBJ2-5	CASSFLTAPFLETQYF	TGTGCCAGCAGCTTTTTGACAGCTCCCTTCCTGGAGACCCAGTACTTC
TRBV19	TRBD2	few	TRBJ2-3	CASSPLAGRDTQYF	TGTGCCAGTAGCCCCCTAGCGGGAAGAGATACGCAGTATTTT
TRBV15	TRBD1	few	TRBJ2-7	CATSRDRTGYSYEQYF	TGTGCCACCAGCAGAGATAGGACAGGCTACTCCTACGAGCAGTACTTC
TRBV19	-	-	TRBJ1-1	CASSAGTEAFF	TGTGCCAGTAGCGCGGGCACTGAAGCTTTCTTT
TRBV6-1	TRBD1	once	TRBJ1-4	CASRGTEPNEKLFF	TGTGCCAGCAGAGGGACAGAGCCTAATGAAAAACTGTTTTTT
TRBV2	TRBD2	few	TRBJ2-1	CASSVASGRITKQFF	TGTGCCAGCAGTGTGGCTAGCGGGAGGATCACTAAGCAGTTCTTC
TRBV19	-	-	TRBJ1-1	CASTPWELRGEDTEAFF	TGTGCCAGTACCCCTTGGGAGTTGCGGGGGGAGGACACTGAAGCTTTCTTT
TRBV6-5	-	-	TRBJ2-1	CASSSMAGPYNEQFF	TGTGCCAGCAGTTCCATGGCGGGACCCTACAATGAGCAGTTCTTC
TRBV4-2	TRBD1	-	TRBJ1-5	CASSQVAGGVQPQHF	TGTGCCAGCAGCCAAGTTGCAGGGGGCGTTCAGCCCCAGCATTTT
TRBV6-5	-	few	TRBJ1-4	CASSYRGAATNEKLFF	TGTGCCAGCAGTTACCGGGGAGCTGCAACTAATGAAAAACTGTTTTTT
TRBV5-4	-	few	TRBJ2-3	CASSLGARTDTQYF	TGTGCCAGCAGCTTAGGGGCTAGGACAGATACGCAGTATTTT
TRBV7-2	TRBD2	-	TRBJ2-7	CATSQREIGEQYF	TGTGCCACATCCCAGCGGGAGATAGGGGAGCAGTACTTC
TRBV5-6	TRBD2	-	TRBJ2-7	CASSPSGRGVYEQYF	TGTGCCAGCAGCCCTAGCGGGCGAGGGGTCTACGAGCAGTACTTC
TRBV7-8	-	-	TRBJ2-2	CASSFAGPNTGELFF	TGCGCCAGCAGCTTTGCAGGTCCGAACACCGGGGAGCTGTTTTTT
TRBV12-5	-	-	TRBJ2-2	CASGLVRLLPELFF	TGTGCTAGTGGTTTGGTACGGTTACTACCCGAGCTGTTTTTT
TRBV9	-	few	TRBJ2-2	CASSVVPASDTGELFF	TGTGCCAGCAGCGTAGTTCCAGCGTCCGACACCGGGGAGCTGTTTTTT
TRBV7-2	TRBD1	-	TRBJ2-7	CASSLGPGGYEQYF	TGTGCCAGCAGCTTAGGACCAGGGGGCTACGAGCAGTACTTC
TRBV5-1	-	few	TRBJ2-2	CASSLGQFTGELFF	TGCGCCAGCAGCTTGGGGCAGTTCACCGGGGAGCTGTTTTTT
TRBV28	-	few	TRBJ1-1	CASRANTEAFF	TGTGCCAGCAGGGCTAACACTGAAGCTTTCTTT
TRBV18	-	-	TRBJ1-1	CASSRDWNTEAFF	TGTGCCAGCTCAAGAGACTGGAACACTGAAGCTTTCTTT
TRBV7-2	-	few	TRBJ2-7	CASSPDYGGEQYF	TGTGCCAGCAGTCCTGACTACGGGGGCGAGCAGTACTTC
TRBV19	TRBD1	few	TRBJ1-1	CASRDRGLDTEAFF	TGTGCCAGTAGGGACAGGGGGTTGGACACTGAAGCTTTCTTT
TRBV9	-	few	TRBJ1-1	CASSVVSTGGTEAFF	TGTGCCAGCAGCGTAGTTAGTACGGGGGGCACTGAAGCTTTCTTT
TRBV25-1	-	few	TRBJ2-5	CASSEWGPGQEKETQYF	TGTGCCAGCAGTGAATGGGGACCGGGACAAGAAAAAGAGACCCAGTACTTC
TRBV7-2	-	-	TRBJ2-7	CASSSYYEQYF	TGTGCCAGCAGCTCTTACTACGAGCAGTACTTC